This TCR beta chain was identified during a study of cytomegalovirus exposure and HLA in healthy donors listed by TCRdb under 2017. Regarding the study in general: An earlier analysis of approximately 640 of the donors reported 250 to 300 Gb of sequence data and some 100 million unique TCR beta sequences from around 200 million T cells. About 320 gigabases of sequencing data and 70 million to 100 million unique TCR sequences were included in an early release covering about 700 HLA-typed donors. Among the roughly 400 genotyped donors, about 83% belonged to the genetic ancestry cluster associated with self-reported Caucasian donors. The study was designed to test whether signatures of past pathogen exposure could be identified by cataloging public T cell receptors. Using immunosequencing, the study profiled T cell repertoires from 500 to 800 subjects and related those repertoires to cytomegalovirus serostatus. In addition to the first cohort of 650 to 750 subjects, a separate validation cohort of about 120 different subjects was used. The study combined high-throughput TCR immunosequencing, statistical association of individual TCRs with disease status, and machine learning to predict cytomegalovirus infection status. A later analysis re-analyzed previously published TCR beta repertoires from 600 to 850 donors and added high-resolution HLA genotyping to study TCR occurrence patterns. In the later analysis, no new phenotypic data were used to find candidate immune exposures; instead, reliance was placed on TCR beta sequences and their occurrence across donors. To decide whether each TCR beta V gene segment behaved as functional or pseudogenic, an earlier analysis of some 600 of the donors relied on high-throughput TCR beta sequencing. Donor age, sex, ethnicity and CMV serostatus were compiled alongside the repertoire data. A later genetic analysis used genome-wide SNP genotypes for about 60% of the roughly 700 donors, treating that subset as a discovery cohort. All discovery cohort repertoires had been generated using a single sequencing platform. Both class I and class II loci were covered by HLA typing, at four-digit resolution. The number of typed donors differed by locus: about 629-640 for A, B, C, DRB1 and DQB1; 500 to 550 for DQA1; 606 for DPA1; and 400 to 480 for DPB1. Four to six DR-DQ haplotypes were handled as single units for association and clustering, since linkage in the cohort was strong. Across 398 genotyped donors of the cohort, an average of about 200,000 unique TCR beta nucleotide sequences per donor were sequenced, and roughly a sixth of those sequences were non-productive. Findings and caveats that apply to the study as a whole: A few of the identified cytomegalovirus-associated TCR beta chains were confirmed in vitro to be specific for cytomegalovirus antigens. Most CMV-associated TCR beta chains appeared to be HLA-restricted in a later analysis, and the HLA associations seemed to be driven largely by CMV exposure. Because counts were too low, 15 or so rarely observed V segments, including chromosome 9 orphons, were excluded from the earlier analysis of 587 of the donors. The authors suggested that the approach could potentially be extended to other disease states and immunological phenotypes. In a later genetic analysis, fewer N-insertions in productive TCRs were reported among donors in an Asian-associated ancestry cluster than the approximately 670-donor mean. The only immune exposure information available for the cohort was CMV serostatus. Assigning TCR associations to individual alleles was difficult when HLA alleles, especially DR and DQ, strongly co-occurred. Linkage disequilibrium might explain the correlated functional status among segregating V segments, but an unknown experimental factor could not be ruled out. Because some donors lacked HLA typing at each locus, the association tests relied only on the typed subset. A further reported finding was that TCR beta sequences accurately predicted the HLA-A and HLA-B alleles for most subjects in the first cohort. Some IMGT-functional V segments, including TRBV6-2 and TRBV6-3, could not be distinguished by the 87-base-pair reads and were therefore excluded. A cluster of highly shared sequence variants was judged likely to represent a technical artifact of the sequencing pipeline. In both the original and validation cohorts, the classifier was reported to diagnose cytomegalovirus status with high specificity and sensitivity. Only TCR beta chains were sequenced in this cohort, and the absence of alpha or paired-chain data limited detectable features. In a later analysis, HLA-associated TCR beta chains were found to be more clonally expanded and to have lower generation probabilities than equally common non-associated chains. In a later analysis, 15,000 to 20,000 TCR beta sequences were associated with specific HLA alleles at a false discovery rate of 0.05. A later analysis reported that several top co-occurrence clusters appeared linked to parvovirus B19, influenza, CMV and Epstein-Barr virus. In an earlier analysis of around 500 of the donors, most TCR beta V segments appeared in productive rearrangements about 87% or about 30% of the time, broadly matching IMGT annotations. A later analysis found that TCR association rates varied across HLA loci, with DRB1 alleles showing the most associated TCRs and HLA-C alleles the fewest. A later genetic analysis associated a missense DCLRE1C variant with V-gene and J-gene trimming of TCR beta chains, and an independent cohort replicated the association. The presence/absence analyses assumed that sequencing depth was roughly uniform across donors, and that assumption may not be true. Across donors, most TCR sequences were observed very rarely, whereas some public TCRs were present in many individuals. The study listed 150 to 200 TCR beta chains as associated with cytomegalovirus.

The cohort consisted of approximately 670 healthy bone marrow donors. At the time of sampling, every cohort member was nominally healthy, though immune exposures that went unrecorded were likely present. The donor tested CMV seronegative, placing the donor among the roughly 340 seronegative members of the cohort. A peripheral blood sample was provided by each donor, and peripheral blood mononuclear cells were used for TCR beta sequencing. The Qiagen DNeasy Blood Extraction Kit was used to extract genomic DNA from the blood cell samples. The library was made by the immunoSEQ multiplex PCR assay. The multiplex PCR relied on a mix of 60 forward primers for TCR Vbeta segments and 13 reverse primers for TCR Jbeta segments. A multiplex PCR assay on genomic DNA amplified the CDR3 region of rearranged TCR beta genes. Amplified TCR beta libraries were sequenced as 87-base-pair reads on the Illumina HiSeq System. The original methods were these. A later analysis counted approximately 84 million unique TCR beta chains across the 600 to 850 repertoires, and roughly 10 million of these chains were shared by at least two donors. Raw reads were error-corrected and collapsed into unique sequences by a nearest-neighbor algorithm in which closely related sequences were merged to remove PCR and sequencing errors. Alignment of CDR3 sequences to IMGT reference sequences was used to assign V, D and J gene segments. For a sequence to be retained, a match of at least six nucleotides was required to both a V gene segment and a J gene segment. Rearrangements were classified as productive when the CDR3 lacked stop codons and remained in frame with V and J, and all other rearrangements were classified as non-productive. Following IMGT convention, CDR3 was defined as the stretch from the second conserved V-encoded cysteine up to the conserved J-encoded phenylalanine. Sequences without an unambiguous match to a single V gene segment were excluded from the earlier analysis of about 640 of the donors. In an earlier analysis of several hundred of the donors, V segments were called functional above 56.7% productive rearrangements and were called segregating when the between-donor standard deviation exceeded 5%. A statistical classification framework was developed to diagnose cytomegalovirus status using the catalog of TCR beta chain sequences. A later analysis assigned V and J genes by comparing TCR nucleotide sequences with IMGT/GENE-DB human TR gene sequences. Using the TCRdist pipeline, a later analysis assigned CDR3 sequences along with most-parsimonious VDJ recombination scenarios. In a later analysis, each TCR beta chain was defined by its CDR3 amino acid sequence together with its V-gene family, and reads lacking a unique V-gene family were excluded. A later analysis removed roughly 590 highly shared, low-generation-probability nucleotide sequences to deal with suspected cross-contamination and a sequencing artifact. In a later analysis, a clonal expansion index was calculated for each public chain from normalized within-repertoire ranks of inferred template counts. A later analysis computed generation probabilities with a VDJ recombination model fitted to out-of-frame rearrangements, and checked the results against IGoR. In a later analysis, TCR-TCR, TCR-HLA and TCR-CMV co-occurrence was scored with hypergeometric tests, and a repertoire-size bias correction was applied to TCR pairs. In a later analysis, false discovery rates were estimated by permuting HLA or CMV assignments 20 times. A later analysis grouped co-occurring TCRs with DBSCAN, adding TCRdist sequence similarity when clustering within HLA-allele-positive subsets. For co-occurrence clustering, repertoires with fewer than 30,000 or more than 120,000 public chains were excluded, along with roughly 5 repertoires with anomalous nucleotide sharing. What TCRdb holds here is the immuneACCESS table cut down to in-frame rearrangements. Part of the clones is not present; checked against another copy, under half of the missing clones reflect an unresolved V gene, and the others are unexplained. V and J calls plus clone size are reproduced from that table; the DNA served to infer D and trimming. Here the sample has roughly 100,000 clones; about 69% occur a single time. Clones ranked in the top ten supply around 1.2% of the sample.

As concerns this clone: The specificity of this receptor is unknown. No per-base quality is available; no much larger clone lies one base away.

After removal of 4 bases from V and 6 bases from J, the junction retains 5 bases not matched to a gene. Taken from cysteine to phenylalanine, the CDR3 has 12 residues. Just CDR3 DNA is preserved here, 36 bases in frame from base 1. Sequences SQVTM (CDR1) and ANQGSEA (CDR2) are obtained from the germline V gene. Sequenced sample: PBMCs. The TCR originated in a man in his forties or fifties in good health and CMV-seronegative. The rearrangement joined TRBV29-1 to TRBJ2-7; 8 bases in between match TRBD1. The base sequence is TGCAGCGTTGTCGAGACAGGGGCCGAGCAGTACTTC. Its protein reads: CSVVETGAEQYF.